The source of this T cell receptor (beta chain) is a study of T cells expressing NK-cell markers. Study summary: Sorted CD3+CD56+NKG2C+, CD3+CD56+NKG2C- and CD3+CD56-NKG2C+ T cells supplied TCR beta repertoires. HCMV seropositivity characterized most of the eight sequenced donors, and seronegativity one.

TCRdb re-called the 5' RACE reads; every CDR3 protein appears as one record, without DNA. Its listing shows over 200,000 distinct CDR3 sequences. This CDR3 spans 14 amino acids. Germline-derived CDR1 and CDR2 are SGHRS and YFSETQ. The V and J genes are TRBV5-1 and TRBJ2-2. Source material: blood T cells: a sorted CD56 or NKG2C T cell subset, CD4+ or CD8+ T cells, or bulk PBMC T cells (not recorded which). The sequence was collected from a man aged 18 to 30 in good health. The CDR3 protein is CASTWIGNTGELFF.